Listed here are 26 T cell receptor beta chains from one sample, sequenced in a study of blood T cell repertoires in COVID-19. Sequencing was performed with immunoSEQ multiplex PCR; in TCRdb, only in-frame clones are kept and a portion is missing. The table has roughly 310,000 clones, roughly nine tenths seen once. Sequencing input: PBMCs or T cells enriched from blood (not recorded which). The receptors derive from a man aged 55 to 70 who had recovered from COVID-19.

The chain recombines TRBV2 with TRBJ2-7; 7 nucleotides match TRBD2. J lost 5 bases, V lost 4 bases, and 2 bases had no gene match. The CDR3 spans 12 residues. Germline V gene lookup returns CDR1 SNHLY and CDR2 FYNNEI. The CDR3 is CASSGGGNEQYF. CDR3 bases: TGTGCCAGCAGTGGGGGGGGTAACGAGCAGTACTTC.

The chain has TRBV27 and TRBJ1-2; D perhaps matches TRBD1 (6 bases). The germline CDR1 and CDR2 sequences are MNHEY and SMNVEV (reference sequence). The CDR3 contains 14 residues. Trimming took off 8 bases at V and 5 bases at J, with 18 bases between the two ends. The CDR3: CASGPTRGNYGYTF. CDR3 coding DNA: TGTGCCAGCGGCCCCACGAGGGGGAATTATGGCTACACCTTC.

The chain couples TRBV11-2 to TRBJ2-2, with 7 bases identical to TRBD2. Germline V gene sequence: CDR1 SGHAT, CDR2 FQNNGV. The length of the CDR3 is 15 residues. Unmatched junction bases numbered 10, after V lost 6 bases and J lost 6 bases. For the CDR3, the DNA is TGTGCCAGCAGGGCGGGGGTGGATCGGGCCGGGGAGCTGTTTTTT. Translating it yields CASRAGVDRAGELFF.

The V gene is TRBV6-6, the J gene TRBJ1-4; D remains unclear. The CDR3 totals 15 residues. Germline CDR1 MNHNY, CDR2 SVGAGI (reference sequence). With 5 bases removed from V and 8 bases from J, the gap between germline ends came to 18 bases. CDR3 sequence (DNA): TGTGCCAGCAGTGTACTCAGAGGAGGGTCAGAAAAACTGTTTTTT. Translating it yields CASSVLRGGSEKLFF.

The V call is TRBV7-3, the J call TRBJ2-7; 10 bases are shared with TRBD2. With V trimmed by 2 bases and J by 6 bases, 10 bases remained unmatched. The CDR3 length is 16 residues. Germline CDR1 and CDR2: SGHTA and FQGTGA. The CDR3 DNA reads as TGTGCCAGCAGCTTATTCGAAGCGGGACTAGCGAGCGAGCAGTACTTC. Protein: CASSLFEAGLASEQYF. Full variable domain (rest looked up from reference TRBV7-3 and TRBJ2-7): GAGVSQTPSNKVTEKGKYVELRCDPISGHTALYWYRQSLGQGPEFLIYFQGTGAADDSGLPNDRFFAVRPEGSVSTLKIQRTERGDSAVYLCASSLFEAGLASEQYFGPGTRLTVT.

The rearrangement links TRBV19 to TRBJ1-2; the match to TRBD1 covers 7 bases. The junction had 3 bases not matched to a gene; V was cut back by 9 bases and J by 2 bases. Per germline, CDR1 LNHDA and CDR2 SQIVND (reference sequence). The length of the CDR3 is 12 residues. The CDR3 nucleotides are TGTGCCAGCAAACAGGGGAACTATGGCTACACCTTC. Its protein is CASKQGNYGYTF.

DNA for the CDR3: TGCGCCAGCAGCTTGGCGGGAATGGCAGAGAACACTGAAGCTTTCTTT. This codes for CASSLAGMAENTEAFF. J is TRBJ1-1 and V is TRBV5-1; D is uncertain. Germline V gene lookup returns CDR1 SGHRS and CDR2 YFSETQ. V was shortened by 0 bases and J by 1 base, with 13 bases between the two germline ends. There are 16 residues in the CDR3.

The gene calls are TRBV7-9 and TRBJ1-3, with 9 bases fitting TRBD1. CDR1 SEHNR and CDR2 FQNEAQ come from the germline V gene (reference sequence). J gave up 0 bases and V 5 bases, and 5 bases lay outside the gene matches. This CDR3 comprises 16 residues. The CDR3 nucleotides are TGTGCCAGCAGCAGGGACAGGGCCTACTCTGGAAACACCATATATTTT. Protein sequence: CASSRDRAYSGNTIYF.

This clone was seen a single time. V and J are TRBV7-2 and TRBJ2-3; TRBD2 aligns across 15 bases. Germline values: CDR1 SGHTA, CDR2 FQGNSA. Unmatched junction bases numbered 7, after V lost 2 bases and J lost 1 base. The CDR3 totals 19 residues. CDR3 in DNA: TGTGCCAGCAGCTTAACCGGGACTAGCGGGGGGCGGGGCACAGATACGCAGTATTTT. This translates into CASSLTGTSGGRGTDTQYF.

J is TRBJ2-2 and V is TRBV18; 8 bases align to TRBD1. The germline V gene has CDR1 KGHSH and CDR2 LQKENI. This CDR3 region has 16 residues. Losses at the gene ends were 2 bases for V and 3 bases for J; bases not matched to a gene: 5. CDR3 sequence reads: CASSPSVQGDTGELFF. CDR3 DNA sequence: TGTGCCAGCTCACCAAGTGTACAGGGGGACACCGGGGAGCTGTTTTTT. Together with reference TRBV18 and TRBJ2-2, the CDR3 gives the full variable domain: NAGVMQNPRHLVRRRGQEARLRCSPMKGHSHVYWYRQLPEEGLKFMVYLQKENIIDESGMPKERFSAEFPKEGPSILRIQQVVRGDSAAYFCASSPSVQGDTGELFFGEGSRLTVL.

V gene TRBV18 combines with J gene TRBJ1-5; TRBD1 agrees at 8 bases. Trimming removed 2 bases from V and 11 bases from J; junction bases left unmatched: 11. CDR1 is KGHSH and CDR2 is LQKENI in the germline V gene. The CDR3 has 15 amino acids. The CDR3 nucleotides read TGTGCCAGCTCACCAGGACCACAGGGGGTGCTGACCCAGCATTTT. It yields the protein CASSPGPQGVLTQHF.

CDR3 sequence reads: CATSRDKTGNTIYF. CDR3 nucleotides: TGTGCCACCAGCAGAGATAAAACTGGAAACACCATATATTTT. This sequence joins TRBV15 and TRBJ1-3; D unresolved. V was pared by 0 bases and J by 2 bases, with 5 bases between. The CDR3 totals 14 residues. The V gene's germline CDR1 is LNHNV and CDR2 YYDKDF (reference sequence).

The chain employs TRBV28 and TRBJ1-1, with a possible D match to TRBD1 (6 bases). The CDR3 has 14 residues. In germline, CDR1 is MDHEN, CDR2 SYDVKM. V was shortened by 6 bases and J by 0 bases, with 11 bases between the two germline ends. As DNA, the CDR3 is TGTGCCAGCAGCTGGGGACATTTGAACACTGAAGCTTTCTTT. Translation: CASSWGHLNTEAFF.

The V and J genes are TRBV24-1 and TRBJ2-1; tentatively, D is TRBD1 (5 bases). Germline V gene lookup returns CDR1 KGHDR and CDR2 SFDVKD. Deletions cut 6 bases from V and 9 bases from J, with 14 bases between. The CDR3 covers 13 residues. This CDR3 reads CATSKGSGGEQFF. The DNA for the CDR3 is TGTGCCACCAGTAAGGGGTCTGGTGGTGAGCAGTTCTTC.

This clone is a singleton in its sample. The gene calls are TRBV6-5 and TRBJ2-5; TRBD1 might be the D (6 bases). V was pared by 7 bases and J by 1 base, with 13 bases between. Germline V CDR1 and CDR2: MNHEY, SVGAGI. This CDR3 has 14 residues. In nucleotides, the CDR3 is TGTGCCAGCACCTCCGGGACAATCCAAGAGACCCAGTACTTC. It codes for CASTSGTIQETQYF.

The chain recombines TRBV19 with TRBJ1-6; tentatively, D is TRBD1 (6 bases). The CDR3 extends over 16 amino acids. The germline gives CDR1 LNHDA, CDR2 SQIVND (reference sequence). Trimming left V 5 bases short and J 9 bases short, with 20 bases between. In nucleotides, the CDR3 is TGTGCCAGTAGTTTAACACAGGGCCATATGAGTTCACCCCTCCACTTT. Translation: CASSLTQGHMSSPLHF.

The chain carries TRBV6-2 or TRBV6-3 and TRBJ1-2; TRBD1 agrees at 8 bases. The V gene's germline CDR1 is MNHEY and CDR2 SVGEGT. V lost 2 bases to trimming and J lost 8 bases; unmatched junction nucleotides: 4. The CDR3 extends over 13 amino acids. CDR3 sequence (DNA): TGTGCCAGCAGTTACGCAGGGGGCACCGGCTACACCTTC. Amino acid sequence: CASSYAGGTGYTF.

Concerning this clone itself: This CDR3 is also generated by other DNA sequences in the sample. CDR3 coding DNA: TGTGCCAGCAGTTTAGCAGGCAACACTGAAGCTTTCTTT. Residues: CASSLAGNTEAFF. The V gene is TRBV27, the J gene TRBJ1-1; the D is unclear. V dropped 2 bases and J dropped 2 bases, with 6 bases sitting between them. The CDR3 contains 13 residues. Germline CDR1 MNHEY, CDR2 SMNVEV (reference sequence).

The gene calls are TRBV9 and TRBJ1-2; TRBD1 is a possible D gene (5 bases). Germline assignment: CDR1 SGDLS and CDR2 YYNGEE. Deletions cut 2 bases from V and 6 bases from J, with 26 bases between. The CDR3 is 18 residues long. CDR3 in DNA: TGTGCCAGCAGCGTCAGGTGGGGGGGACGACCTACTATCGATGGCTACACCTTC. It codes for CASSVRWGGRPTIDGYTF.

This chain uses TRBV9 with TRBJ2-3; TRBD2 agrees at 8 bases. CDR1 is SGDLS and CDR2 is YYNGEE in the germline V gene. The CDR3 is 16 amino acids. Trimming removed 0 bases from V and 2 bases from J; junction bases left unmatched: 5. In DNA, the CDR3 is TGTGCCAGCAGCGTAGGTCTAGCGGGTATCACAGATACGCAGTATTTT. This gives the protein CASSVGLAGITDTQYF.

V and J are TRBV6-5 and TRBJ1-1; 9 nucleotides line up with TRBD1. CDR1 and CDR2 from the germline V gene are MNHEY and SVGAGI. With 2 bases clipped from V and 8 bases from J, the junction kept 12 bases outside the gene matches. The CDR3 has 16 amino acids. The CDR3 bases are TGTGCCAGCAGTTACCGCACCACGGGACAGGGAAAGGAAGCTTTCTTT. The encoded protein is CASSYRTTGQGKEAFF.

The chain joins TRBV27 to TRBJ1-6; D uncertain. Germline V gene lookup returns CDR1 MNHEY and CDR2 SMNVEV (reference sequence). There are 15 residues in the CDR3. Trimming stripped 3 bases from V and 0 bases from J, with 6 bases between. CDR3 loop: CASSFRGSYNSPLHF. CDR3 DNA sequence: TGTGCCAGCAGTTTTCGGGGCTCCTATAATTCACCCCTCCACTTT.

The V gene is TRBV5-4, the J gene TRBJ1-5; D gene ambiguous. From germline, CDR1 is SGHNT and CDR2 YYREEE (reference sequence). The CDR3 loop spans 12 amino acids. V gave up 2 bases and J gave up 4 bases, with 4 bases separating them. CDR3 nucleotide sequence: TGTGCCAGCAGCTTCCCGAATCAGCCCCAGCATTTT. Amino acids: CASSFPNQPQHF.

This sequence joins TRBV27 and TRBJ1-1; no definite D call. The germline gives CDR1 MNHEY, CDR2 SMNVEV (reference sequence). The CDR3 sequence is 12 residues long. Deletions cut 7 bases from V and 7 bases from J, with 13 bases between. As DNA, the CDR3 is TGTGCCAGCACCTCGGGAGGGCTTGAAGCTTTCTTT. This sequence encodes CASTSGGLEAFF.

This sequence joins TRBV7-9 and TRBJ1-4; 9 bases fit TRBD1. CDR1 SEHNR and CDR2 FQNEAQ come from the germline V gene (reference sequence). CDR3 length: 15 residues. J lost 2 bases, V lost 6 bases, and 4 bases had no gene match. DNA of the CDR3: TGTGCCAGCAGACCTGGACAGGGGACTAATGAAAAACTGTTTTTT. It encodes CASRPGQGTNEKLFF.

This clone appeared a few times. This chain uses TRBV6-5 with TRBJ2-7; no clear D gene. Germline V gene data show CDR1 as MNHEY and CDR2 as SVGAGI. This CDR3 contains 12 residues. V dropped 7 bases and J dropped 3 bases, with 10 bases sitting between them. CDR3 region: CASTSNYYEQYF. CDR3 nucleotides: TGTGCCAGCACTAGTAACTACTACGAGCAGTACTTC.